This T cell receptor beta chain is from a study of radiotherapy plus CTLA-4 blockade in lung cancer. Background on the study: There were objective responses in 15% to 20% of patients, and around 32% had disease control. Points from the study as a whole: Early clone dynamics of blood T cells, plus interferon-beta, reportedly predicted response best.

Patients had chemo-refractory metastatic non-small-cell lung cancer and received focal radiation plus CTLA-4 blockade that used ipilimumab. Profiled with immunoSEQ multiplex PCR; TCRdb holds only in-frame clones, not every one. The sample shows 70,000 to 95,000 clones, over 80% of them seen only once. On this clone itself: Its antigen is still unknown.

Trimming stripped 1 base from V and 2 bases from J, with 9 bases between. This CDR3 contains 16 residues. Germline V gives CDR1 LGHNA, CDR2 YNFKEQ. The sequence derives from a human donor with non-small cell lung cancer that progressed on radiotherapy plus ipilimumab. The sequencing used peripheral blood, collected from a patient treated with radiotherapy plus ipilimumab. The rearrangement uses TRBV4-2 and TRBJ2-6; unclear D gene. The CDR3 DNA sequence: TGTGCCAGCAGCCAAGTTTTGGAAACTGGGGCCAACGTCCTGACTTTC. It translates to CASSQVLETGANVLTF.